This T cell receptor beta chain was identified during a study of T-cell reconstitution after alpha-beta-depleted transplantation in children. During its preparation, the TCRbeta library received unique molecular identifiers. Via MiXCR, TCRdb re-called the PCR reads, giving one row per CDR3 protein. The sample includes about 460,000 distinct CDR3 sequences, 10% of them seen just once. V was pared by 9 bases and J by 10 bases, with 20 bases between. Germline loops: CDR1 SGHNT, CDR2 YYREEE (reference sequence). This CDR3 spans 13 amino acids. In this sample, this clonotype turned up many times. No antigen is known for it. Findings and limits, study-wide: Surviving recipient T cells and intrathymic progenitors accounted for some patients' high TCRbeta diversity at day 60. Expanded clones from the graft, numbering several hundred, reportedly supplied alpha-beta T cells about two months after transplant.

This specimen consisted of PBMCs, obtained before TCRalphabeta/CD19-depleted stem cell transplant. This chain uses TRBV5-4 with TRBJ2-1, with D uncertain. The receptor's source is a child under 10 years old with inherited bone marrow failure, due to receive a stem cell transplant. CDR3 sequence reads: CATRPGTNAEQFF. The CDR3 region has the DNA TGTGCCACCCGACCGGGTACCAATGCAGAGCAGTTCTTC.